The 5 T cell receptor beta chains below all came from one sample that was sequenced in a study of T cell repertoires in cytomegalovirus infection. These TCRs are of unknown antigen specificity. TCRdb fed the reads into MiXCR, producing one record per CDR3 protein. The sample yields some 940,000 distinct CDR3 sequences, roughly 31% seen once. The sequences come from cultured CD8+ T cells from PBMCs, collected from culture after CMV antigen stimulation. Source of these receptors: a human donor in good health (CMV status not recorded). Some clones in this sample may be carry-over from other donors' samples.

The V and J genes are TRBV12-3 or TRBV12-4 and TRBJ2-3; D unclear. The V end lost 5 bases, the J end lost 0 bases, and 6 bases lay between the germline ends. This CDR3 has 13 amino acids. The CDR3 bases are TGTGCCAGCAGTGAACAGAGCACAGATACGCAGTATTTT. As protein: CASSEQSTDTQYF.

This clonotype was seen more than once but under ten times. The chain is built from TRBV7-9 and TRBJ1-1, with D perhaps matching TRBD1 (6 bases). V dropped 4 bases and J dropped 0 bases, with 12 bases sitting between them. CDR1 is SEHNR, CDR2 FQNEAQ, per germline (reference sequence). There are 15 residues in the CDR3. CDR3 region: CASSWVGQLNTEAFF. CDR3 nucleotide sequence: TGTGCCAGCAGCTGGGTGGGACAATTGAACACTGAAGCTTTCTTT.

This clonotype was counted only a few times. The chain couples TRBV27 to TRBJ1-2; perhaps TRBD1 as D (6 bases). V was pared by 7 bases and J by 3 bases, with 24 bases between. The CDR3 runs to 17 residues. The V gene's germline CDR1 is MNHEY and CDR2 SMNVEV (reference sequence). This CDR3 reads CASTKGGLWRGDYGYTF. The CDR3 DNA reads as TGTGCCAGCACCAAAGGGGGGTTGTGGCGAGGGGACTATGGCTACACCTTC.

Many counts were recorded for this clonotype. The chain has TRBV7-2 and TRBJ2-7, with D perhaps matching TRBD1 (5 bases). The CDR3 is 14 residues long. Germline values: CDR1 SGHTA, CDR2 FQGNSA. Trimming took 6 bases from V and 0 from J, leaving 12 bases between them. DNA for the CDR3: TGTGCCAGCAGTCCGAGGACAAGCTCCTACGAGCAGTACGTC. Residues: CASSPRTSSYEQYV.

The chain carries TRBV7-9 and TRBJ2-2; weak D call: TRBD2 (7 bases). CDR3 size: 17 residues. V shed 5 bases and J shed 6 bases, with 22 bases lying between them. Germline CDR1 reads SEHNR; CDR2 reads FQNEAQ (reference sequence). This CDR3 reads CASSPQLLGGAPGELFF. Written as DNA, the CDR3 is TGTGCCAGCAGCCCCCAACTCTTGGGGGGGGCCCCCGGGGAGCTGTTTTTT.